This is a list of T cell receptor beta chains from one sample in a study of control samples from healthy donors and cancer patients. Data came from immunoSEQ multiplex PCR; TCRdb stores just in-frame clones and leaves some out. The table shows about 50,000 clones, with about 95% occurring only once. Sequencing was carried out using blood. These receptor sequences come from a man between 25 and 39 years old in good health. The conserved cysteine and the conserved F or W are not part of the CDR3 here. Each record gives: V gene, clone size, CDR3 protein. The size entry is marked missing in some rows and otherwise reads once, few, many or a size class.

TRBV19	NA	ASSLSGTGVSEQY
TRBV7-9	NA	ASSSGWGTRAGYT
TRBV11-2	NA	ASRSVGGTEAF
TRBV6-5	NA	ASSSVREGNQPQH
TRBV30	NA	AWSVAGGSGEQY
TRBV27	NA	ASSPGDGFNYGYT
TRBV25-1	NA	ASSEAGPPGNEQF
TRBV9	once	ASSLSGTGTYGYT
TRBV30	NA	AWTGSGGAVN
TRBV11-2	NA	ASSIETGIFPYEQY
TRBV14	NA	ASSQDVAANTGELF
TRBV19	NA	ASSITPYRAGEQY
TRBV7-2	NA	AGRIGVSTPEQF
TRBV11-3	NA	ASSPGGTGYYEQY
TRBV29-1	NA	SVEDLQGSGGYTGELF
TRBV5-8	NA	ASSTAVEAF
TRBV5-5	NA	ASSSEAFEQY
TRBV9	NA	ASSAGTGYNEQF
TRBV6-5	NA	ASTSGQGDYGYT